Listed below are T cell receptor beta chains from one sample, sequenced in a study of blood T cell repertoires in COVID-19. Profiled with immunoSEQ multiplex PCR; TCRdb holds only in-frame clones, not every one. The data show around 200,000 clones, about 83% seen once. The sample taken for sequencing was peripheral blood. These receptors all stem from a man in his fifties or sixties with active or convalescent COVID-19. CDR3s include the opening cysteine and the closing phenylalanine or tryptophan. A D gene is named only where the DNA matches it firmly.

TRBV12-3/TRBV12-4 TRBD1 CASGTGSGNTIYF
TRBV19 TRBD2 CASRLTSGGADEQYF
TRBV27 NA CASSLREINEQFF
TRBV7-9 NA CASSSNNQPQHF
TRBV24-1 TRBD1 CATSDPGTGGWSQPQHF
TRBV11-3 NA CASSPGGDSYEQYF
TRBV5-6 TRBD1 CASSPRTGLNSPLHF
TRBV7-2 TRBD1 CASSFTGGDTQYF
TRBV7-9 NA CASSLGQVSTDTQYF
TRBV6-2/TRBV6-3 TRBD2 CASSLRLAGGADTQYF
TRBV5-3 TRBD1 CARTPEGGPGTEAFF
TRBV4-3 TRBD2 CASSQGLSGGRDDEQFF
TRBV28 NA CASSLGRSYEQYF
TRBV5-1 TRBD1 CASSLDAVQGYEQYF
TRBV5-1 NA CASSLARTAVTTNEKLFF